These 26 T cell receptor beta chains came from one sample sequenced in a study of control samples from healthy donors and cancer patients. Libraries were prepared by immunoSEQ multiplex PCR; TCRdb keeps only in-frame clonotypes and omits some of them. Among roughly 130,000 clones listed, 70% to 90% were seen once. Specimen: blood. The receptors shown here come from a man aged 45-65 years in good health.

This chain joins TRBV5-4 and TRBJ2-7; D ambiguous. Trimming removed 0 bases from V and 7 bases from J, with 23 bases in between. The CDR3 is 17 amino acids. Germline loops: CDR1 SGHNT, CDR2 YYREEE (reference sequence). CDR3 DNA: TGTGCCAGCAGCTTGGCTGGTCGGGCTACCTCCTACGATGAGCAGTACTTC. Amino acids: CASSLAGRATSYDEQYF.

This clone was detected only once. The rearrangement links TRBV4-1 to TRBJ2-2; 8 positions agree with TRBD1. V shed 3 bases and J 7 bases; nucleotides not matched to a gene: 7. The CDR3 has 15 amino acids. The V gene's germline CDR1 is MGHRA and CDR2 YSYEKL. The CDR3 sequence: CASSHADRENGELFF. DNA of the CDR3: TGCGCCAGCAGCCATGCGGACAGGGAAAACGGGGAGCTGTTTTTT.

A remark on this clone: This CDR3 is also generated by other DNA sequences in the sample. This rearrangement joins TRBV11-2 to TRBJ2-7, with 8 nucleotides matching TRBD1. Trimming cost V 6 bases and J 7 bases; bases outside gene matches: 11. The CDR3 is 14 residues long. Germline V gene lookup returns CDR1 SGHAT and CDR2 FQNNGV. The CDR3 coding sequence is TGTGCCAGCAGTTCGGGCAGGGGGCGCGGGGAGCAGTACTTC. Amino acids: CASSSGRGRGEQYF.

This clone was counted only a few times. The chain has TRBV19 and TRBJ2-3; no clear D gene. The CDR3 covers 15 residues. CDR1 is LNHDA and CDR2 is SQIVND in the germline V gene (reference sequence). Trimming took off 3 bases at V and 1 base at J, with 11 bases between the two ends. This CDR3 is CASSISASGTDTQYF. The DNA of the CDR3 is TGTGCCAGTAGTATTTCTGCTTCTGGCACAGATACGCAGTATTTT. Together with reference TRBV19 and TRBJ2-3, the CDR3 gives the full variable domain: DGGITQSPKYLFRKEGQNVTLSCEQNLNHDAMYWYRQDPGQGLRLIYYSQIVNDFQKGDIAEGYSVSREKKESFPLTVTSAQKNPTAFYLCASSISASGTDTQYFGPGTRLTVL.

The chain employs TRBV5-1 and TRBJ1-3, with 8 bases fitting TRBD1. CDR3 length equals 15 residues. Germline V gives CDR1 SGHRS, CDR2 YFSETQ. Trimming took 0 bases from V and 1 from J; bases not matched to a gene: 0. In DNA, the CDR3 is TGCGCCAGCAGCTTGGACAGGGGGTCTGGAAACACCATATATTTT. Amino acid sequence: CASSLDRGSGNTIYF.

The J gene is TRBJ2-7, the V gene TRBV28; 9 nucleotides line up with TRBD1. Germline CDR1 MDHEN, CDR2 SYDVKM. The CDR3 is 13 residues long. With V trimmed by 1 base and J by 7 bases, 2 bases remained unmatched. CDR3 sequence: CASSLLGQGEQYF. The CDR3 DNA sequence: TGTGCCAGCAGTTTATTGGGACAGGGTGAGCAGTACTTC.

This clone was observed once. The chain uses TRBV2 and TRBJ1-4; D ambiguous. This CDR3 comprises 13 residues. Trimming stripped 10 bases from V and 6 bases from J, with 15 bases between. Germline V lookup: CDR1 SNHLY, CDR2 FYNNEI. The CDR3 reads CATGARYDEKLFF. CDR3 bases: TGTGCCACCGGAGCGAGGTACGATGAAAAACTGTTTTTT. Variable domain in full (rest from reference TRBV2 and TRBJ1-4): EPEVTQTPSHQVTQMGQEVILRCVPISNHLYFYWYRQILGQKVEFLVSFYNNEISEKSEIFDDQFSVERPDGSNFTLKIRSTKLEDSAMYFCATGARYDEKLFFGSGTQLSVL.

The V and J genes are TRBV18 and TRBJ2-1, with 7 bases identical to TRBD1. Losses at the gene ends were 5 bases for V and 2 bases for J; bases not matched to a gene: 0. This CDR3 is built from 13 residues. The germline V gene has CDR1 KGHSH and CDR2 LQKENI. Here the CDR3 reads CASSGTAYNEQFF. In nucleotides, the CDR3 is TGTGCCAGCTCAGGGACAGCCTACAATGAGCAGTTCTTC. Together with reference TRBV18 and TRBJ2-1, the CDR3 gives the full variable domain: NAGVMQNPRHLVRRRGQEARLRCSPMKGHSHVYWYRQLPEEGLKFMVYLQKENIIDESGMPKERFSAEFPKEGPSILRIQQVVRGDSAAYFCASSGTAYNEQFFGPGTRLTVL.

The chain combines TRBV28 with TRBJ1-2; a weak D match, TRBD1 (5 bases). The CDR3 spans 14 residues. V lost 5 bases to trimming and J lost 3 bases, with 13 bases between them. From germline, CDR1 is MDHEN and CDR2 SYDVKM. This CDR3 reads CASSPTGTYYGYTF. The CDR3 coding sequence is TGTGCCAGCAGTCCCACCGGGACTTACTATGGCTACACCTTC.

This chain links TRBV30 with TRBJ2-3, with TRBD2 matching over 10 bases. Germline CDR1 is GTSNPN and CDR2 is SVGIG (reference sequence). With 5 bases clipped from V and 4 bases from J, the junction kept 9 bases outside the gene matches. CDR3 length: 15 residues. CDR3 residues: CAWASQRGGPDTQYF. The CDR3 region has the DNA TGTGCCTGGGCGTCACAGCGGGGGGGCCCAGATACGCAGTATTTT.

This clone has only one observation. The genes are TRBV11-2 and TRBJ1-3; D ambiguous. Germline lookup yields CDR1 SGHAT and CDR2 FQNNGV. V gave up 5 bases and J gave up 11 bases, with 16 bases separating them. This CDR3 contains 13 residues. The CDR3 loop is CASSHPMGSPIYF. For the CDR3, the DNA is TGTGCCAGCAGCCACCCTATGGGGTCCCCCATATATTTT. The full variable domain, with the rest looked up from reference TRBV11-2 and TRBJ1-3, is EAGVAQSPRYKIIEKRQSVAFWCNPISGHATLYWYQQILGQGPKLLIQFQNNGVVDDSQLPKDRFSAERLKGVDSTLKIQPAKLEDSAVYLCASSHPMGSPIYFGEGSWLTVV.

The CDR3 reads CASGDVKETQYF. The CDR3 nucleotides are TGTGCCAGCGGGGACGTAAAAGAGACCCAGTACTTC. This rearrangement joins TRBV18 to TRBJ2-5; D possibly matches TRBD1 or TRBD2 (5 bases each). Trimming pared 8 bases from V and 3 bases from J, leaving 10 bases between. This CDR3 contains 12 residues. Germline lookup yields CDR1 KGHSH and CDR2 LQKENI.

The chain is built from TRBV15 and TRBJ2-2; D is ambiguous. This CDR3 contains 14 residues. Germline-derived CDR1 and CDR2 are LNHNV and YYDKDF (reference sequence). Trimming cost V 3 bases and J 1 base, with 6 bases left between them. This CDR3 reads CATSSRKNTGELFF. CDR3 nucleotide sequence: TGTGCCACCAGCAGCCGCAAGAACACCGGGGAGCTGTTTTTT.

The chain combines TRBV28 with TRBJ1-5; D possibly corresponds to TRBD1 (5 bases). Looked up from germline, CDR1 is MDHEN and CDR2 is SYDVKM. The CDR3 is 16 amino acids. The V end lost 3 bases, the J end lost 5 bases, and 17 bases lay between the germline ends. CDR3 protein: CASSLLGTAADQPQHF. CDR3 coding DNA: TGTGCCAGCAGTTTGCTAGGGACGGCGGCCGATCAGCCCCAGCATTTT. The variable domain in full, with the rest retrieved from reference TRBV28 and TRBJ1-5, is DVKVTQSSRYLVKRTGEKVFLECVQDMDHENMFWYRQDPGLGLRLIYFSYDVKMKEKGDIPEGYSVSREKKERFSLILESASTNQTSMYLCASSLLGTAADQPQHFGDGTRLSIL.

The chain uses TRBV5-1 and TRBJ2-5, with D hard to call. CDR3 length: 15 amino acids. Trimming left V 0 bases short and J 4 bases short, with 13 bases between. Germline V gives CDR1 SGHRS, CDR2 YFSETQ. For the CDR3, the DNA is TGCGCCAGCAGCTTGGCTGTGGGTAGCAGAGAGACCCAGTACTTC. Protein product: CASSLAVGSRETQYF.

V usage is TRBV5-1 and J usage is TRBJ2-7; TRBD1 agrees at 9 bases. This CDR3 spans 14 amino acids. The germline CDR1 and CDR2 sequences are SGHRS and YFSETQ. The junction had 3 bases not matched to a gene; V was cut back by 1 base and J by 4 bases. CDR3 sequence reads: CASSLNRGQYEQYF. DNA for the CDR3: TGCGCCAGCAGCTTGAACAGGGGGCAATACGAGCAGTACTTC.

The CDR3 here is CASSQEGRSSYEQYF. CDR3 DNA sequence: TGCGCCAGCAGCCAAGAGGGCAGGAGCTCCTACGAGCAGTACTTC. The chain recombines TRBV4-1 with TRBJ2-7; D not certain. Germline-derived CDR1 and CDR2 are MGHRA and YSYEKL. This CDR3 has 15 amino acids. Trimming took 0 bases from V and 0 from J, leaving 9 bases between them.

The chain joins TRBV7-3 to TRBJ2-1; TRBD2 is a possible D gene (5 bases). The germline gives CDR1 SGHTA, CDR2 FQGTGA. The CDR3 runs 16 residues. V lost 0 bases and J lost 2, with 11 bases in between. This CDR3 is CASSLTGVPPYNEQFF. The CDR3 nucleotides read TGTGCCAGCAGCTTAACCGGGGTACCCCCCTACAATGAGCAGTTCTTC.

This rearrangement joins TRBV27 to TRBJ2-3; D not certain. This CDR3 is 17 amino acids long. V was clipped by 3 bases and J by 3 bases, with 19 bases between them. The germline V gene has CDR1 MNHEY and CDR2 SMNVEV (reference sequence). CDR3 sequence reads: CASSFFPDNSRTDTQYF. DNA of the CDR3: TGTGCCAGCAGTTTTTTCCCCGACAATTCCCGGACAGATACGCAGTATTTT.

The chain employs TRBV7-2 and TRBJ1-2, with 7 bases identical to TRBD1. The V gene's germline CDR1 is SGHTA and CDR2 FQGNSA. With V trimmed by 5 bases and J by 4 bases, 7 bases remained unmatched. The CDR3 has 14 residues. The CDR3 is CASSPKAGGYGYTF. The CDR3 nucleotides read TGTGCCAGCAGCCCAAAGGCAGGGGGCTATGGCTACACCTTC.

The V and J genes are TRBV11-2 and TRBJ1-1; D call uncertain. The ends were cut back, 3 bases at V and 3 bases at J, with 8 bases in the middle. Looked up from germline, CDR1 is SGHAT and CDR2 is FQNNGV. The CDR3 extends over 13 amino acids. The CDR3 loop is CASSFRWDTEAFF. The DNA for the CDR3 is TGTGCCAGCAGCTTCAGGTGGGACACTGAAGCTTTCTTT.

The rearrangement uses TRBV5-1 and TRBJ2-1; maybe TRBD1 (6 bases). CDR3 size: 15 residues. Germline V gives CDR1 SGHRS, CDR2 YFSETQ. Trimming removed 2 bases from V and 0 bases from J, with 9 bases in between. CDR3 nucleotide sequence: TGCGCCAGCAGCTTCACAGGGAGCTCCTACAATGAGCAGTTCTTC. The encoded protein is CASSFTGSSYNEQFF.

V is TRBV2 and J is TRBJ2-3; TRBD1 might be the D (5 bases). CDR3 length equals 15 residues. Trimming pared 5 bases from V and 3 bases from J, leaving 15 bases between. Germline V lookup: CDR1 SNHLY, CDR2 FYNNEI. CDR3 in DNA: TGTGCCAGCAGTCCCCTTGGGGCGGTGACAGATACGCAGTATTTT. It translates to CASSPLGAVTDTQYF.

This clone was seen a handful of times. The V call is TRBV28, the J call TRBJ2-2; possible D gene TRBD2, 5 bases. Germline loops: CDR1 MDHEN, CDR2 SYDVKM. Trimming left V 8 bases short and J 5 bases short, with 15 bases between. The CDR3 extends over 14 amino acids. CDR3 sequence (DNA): TGTGCCAGCCTAGCTATTAGCTTAACCGGGGAGCTGTTTTTT. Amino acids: CASLAISLTGELFF.

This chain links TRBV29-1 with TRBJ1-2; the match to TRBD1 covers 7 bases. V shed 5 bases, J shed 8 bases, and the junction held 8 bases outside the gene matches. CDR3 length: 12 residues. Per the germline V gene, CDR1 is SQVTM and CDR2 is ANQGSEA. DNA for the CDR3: TGCAGCGTTACCGAGGGGGCCAGGGGCTACACCTTC. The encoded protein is CSVTEGARGYTF.

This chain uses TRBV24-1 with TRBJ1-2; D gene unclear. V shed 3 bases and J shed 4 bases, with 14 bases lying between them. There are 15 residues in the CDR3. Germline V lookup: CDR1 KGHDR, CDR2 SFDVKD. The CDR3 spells CATSDRRQDPYGYTF. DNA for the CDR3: TGTGCCACCAGTGATCGACGTCAGGATCCCTATGGCTACACCTTC.